The rows below give T cell receptor beta chains drawn from one sample of a study of blood T cell repertoires in COVID-19. The protocol was immunoSEQ multiplex PCR, while the TCRdb copy is restricted to in-frame clones and leaves out a portion. The sample yields hundreds of thousands of clones, 80% to 90% seen once. Sequencing input: peripheral blood. The receptor source for this set is a man aged 40-49 years with acute or convalescent COVID-19. Each CDR3 is given with its conserved first and last residue. Fields, in order: J gene, V gene, D gene, clone size, CDR3 protein, CDR3 DNA. A D gene is named only where the DNA matches it firmly. Size is omitted from some rows. Given values are once, few, many or a class for expanded clones.

j_gene: TRBJ1-5
v_gene: TRBV6-5
d_gene: .
abundance: .
CDR3aa: CASRQANQPQHF
CDR3nt: TGTGCCAGCCGGCAGGCGAATCAGCCCCAGCATTTT

j_gene: TRBJ2-3
v_gene: TRBV5-4
d_gene: TRBD2
abundance: .
CDR3aa: CASSLAGTSGAGDTQYF
CDR3nt: TGTGCCAGCAGCTTGGCCGGGACTAGCGGGGCCGGGGATACGCAGTATTTT

j_gene: TRBJ2-7
v_gene: TRBV7-2
d_gene: TRBD1
abundance: .
CDR3aa: CASSTRQGISYEQYF
CDR3nt: TGTGCCAGCAGCACTAGACAGGGAATCTCCTACGAGCAGTACTTC

j_gene: TRBJ2-7
v_gene: TRBV5-4
d_gene: .
abundance: .
CDR3aa: CASSERASSYEQYF
CDR3nt: TGTGCCAGCAGCGAGAGGGCCAGTTCCTACGAGCAGTACTTC

j_gene: TRBJ2-1
v_gene: TRBV7-7
d_gene: TRBD2
abundance: .
CDR3aa: CASSLGGSGNEQFF
CDR3nt: TGTGCTAGCAGCTTAGGCGGGAGCGGCAATGAGCAGTTCTTC

j_gene: TRBJ1-1
v_gene: TRBV7-6
d_gene: .
abundance: once
CDR3aa: CASSLTDGGEAFF
CDR3nt: TGTGCCAGCAGCTTAACGGACGGGGGTGAAGCTTTCTTT

j_gene: TRBJ2-1
v_gene: TRBV7-9
d_gene: TRBD1
abundance: .
CDR3aa: CASSLGQGYNEQFF
CDR3nt: TGTGCCAGCAGCTTAGGACAGGGCTACAATGAGCAGTTCTTC

j_gene: TRBJ2-1
v_gene: TRBV28
d_gene: .
abundance: .
CDR3aa: CASRMTSRGNEQFF
CDR3nt: TGTGCCAGCAGAATGACCTCAAGGGGGAATGAGCAGTTCTTC

j_gene: TRBJ2-7
v_gene: TRBV5-4
d_gene: TRBD2
abundance: .
CDR3aa: CASSSTSGSYEQYF
CDR3nt: TGTGCCAGCAGCTCGACTAGCGGTTCCTACGAGCAGTACTTC

j_gene: TRBJ2-1
v_gene: TRBV28
d_gene: TRBD2
abundance: .
CDR3aa: CASSLRAGGVNEQFF
CDR3nt: TGTGCCAGCAGTTTAAGGGCGGGAGGCGTCAATGAGCAGTTCTTC

j_gene: TRBJ1-1
v_gene: TRBV19
d_gene: TRBD1
abundance: .
CDR3aa: CASRDRVNTEAFF
CDR3nt: TGTGCCAGTAGGGACAGGGTGAATACTGAAGCTTTCTTT

j_gene: TRBJ2-7
v_gene: TRBV27
d_gene: .
abundance: .
CDR3aa: CASSALTGSYEQYF
CDR3nt: TGTGCCAGCAGTGCATTGACAGGTTCCTACGAGCAGTACTTC

j_gene: TRBJ1-5
v_gene: TRBV25-1
d_gene: .
abundance: .
CDR3aa: CASSPTGDLNQPQHF
CDR3nt: TGTGCCAGCAGTCCTACCGGTGATCTCAATCAGCCCCAGCATTTT

j_gene: TRBJ1-6
v_gene: TRBV10-3
d_gene: .
abundance: .
CDR3aa: CAISGGRGNSPLHF
CDR3nt: TGTGCCATCAGTGGGGGGAGGGGTAATTCACCCCTCCACTTT

j_gene: TRBJ1-5
v_gene: TRBV19
d_gene: TRBD1
abundance: .
CDR3aa: CASSIGDRTSNQPQHF
CDR3nt: TGTGCCAGTAGTATAGGGGACAGGACCTCCAATCAGCCCCAGCATTTT

j_gene: TRBJ1-3
v_gene: TRBV5-1
d_gene: .
abundance: .
CDR3aa: CASSLGLSSGNTIYF
CDR3nt: TGCGCCAGCAGCTTGGGACTGAGCTCTGGAAACACCATATATTTT

j_gene: TRBJ2-1
v_gene: TRBV7-6
d_gene: TRBD2
abundance: .
CDR3aa: CASSLKGLAIAYNEQFF
CDR3nt: TGTGCCAGCAGCTTAAAGGGACTAGCGATCGCCTACAATGAGCAGTTCTTC

j_gene: TRBJ1-4
v_gene: TRBV4-2
d_gene: TRBD1
abundance: .
CDR3aa: CASSQVLRQGQEKLFF
CDR3nt: TGTGCCAGCAGCCAAGTTCTTCGACAGGGACAAGAAAAACTGTTTTTT

j_gene: TRBJ2-1
v_gene: TRBV19
d_gene: TRBD2
abundance: .
CDR3aa: CASSPGLAGGRWNEQFF
CDR3nt: TGTGCCAGTAGTCCCGGACTAGCGGGGGGGCGGTGGAATGAGCAGTTCTTC

j_gene: TRBJ2-3
v_gene: TRBV20-1
d_gene: .
abundance: once
CDR3aa: CSASPQGYTQYF
CDR3nt: TGCAGTGCTAGTCCCCAGGGGTATACGCAGTATTTT

j_gene: TRBJ1-1
v_gene: TRBV29-1
d_gene: TRBD1
abundance: .
CDR3aa: CSVESPGTENTEAFF
CDR3nt: TGCAGCGTTGAAAGTCCCGGGACAGAGAACACTGAAGCTTTCTTT

j_gene: TRBJ2-1
v_gene: TRBV2
d_gene: TRBD2
abundance: .
CDR3aa: CASSEKASGGDEQFF
CDR3nt: TGTGCCAGCAGTGAAAAGGCTAGCGGGGGGGATGAGCAGTTCTTC

j_gene: TRBJ1-1
v_gene: TRBV19
d_gene: TRBD1
abundance: .
CDR3aa: CASTRDRTNTEAFF
CDR3nt: TGTGCCAGTACCAGGGACAGGACGAACACTGAAGCTTTCTTT

j_gene: TRBJ1-2
v_gene: TRBV28
d_gene: .
abundance: .
CDR3aa: CASSPGGSDNLVDGYTF
CDR3nt: TGTGCCAGCAGTCCGGGGGGGAGTGACAACTTAGTGGATGGCTACACCTTC

j_gene: TRBJ2-5
v_gene: TRBV2
d_gene: TRBD2
abundance: once
CDR3aa: CASSGLAGREETQYF
CDR3nt: TGTGCCAGCAGCGGACTAGCGGGACGAGAGGAGACCCAGTACTTC

j_gene: TRBJ2-7
v_gene: TRBV7-2
d_gene: .
abundance: .
CDR3aa: CASSLSRGHTYEQYF
CDR3nt: TGTGCCAGCAGCTTAAGTCGGGGACACACCTACGAGCAGTACTTC

j_gene: TRBJ1-2
v_gene: TRBV2
d_gene: .
abundance: .
CDR3aa: CASSESRGNYGYTF
CDR3nt: TGTGCCAGCAGTGAGTCCCGGGGTAACTATGGCTACACCTTC

j_gene: TRBJ1-2
v_gene: TRBV6-2/TRBV6-3
d_gene: .
abundance: .
CDR3aa: CASSLLQAENYGYTF
CDR3nt: TGTGCCAGCAGTTTGCTACAGGCCGAAAACTATGGCTACACCTTC

j_gene: TRBJ2-2
v_gene: TRBV9
d_gene: TRBD2
abundance: few
CDR3aa: CASSVLAGVNTGELFF
CDR3nt: TGTGCCAGCAGCGTATTAGCGGGGGTAAACACCGGGGAGCTGTTTTTT

j_gene: TRBJ1-4
v_gene: TRBV6-1
d_gene: .
abundance: .
CDR3aa: CASSDGGLGSKVPKLFF
CDR3nt: TGTGCCAGCAGTGATGGGGGCTTAGGCTCAAAAGTGCCAAAACTGTTTTTT

j_gene: TRBJ1-1
v_gene: TRBV10-3
d_gene: .
abundance: .
CDR3aa: CAINNGGRATEAFF
CDR3nt: TGTGCCATCAACAACGGGGGGCGGGCCACTGAAGCTTTCTTT

j_gene: TRBJ1-4
v_gene: TRBV6-5
d_gene: TRBD1
abundance: .
CDR3aa: CASSRDRVEKLFF
CDR3nt: TGTGCCAGCAGTCGGGACAGGGTAGAAAAACTGTTTTTT

j_gene: TRBJ2-7
v_gene: TRBV11-1
d_gene: TRBD1
abundance: once
CDR3aa: CASSLVGTEASYEQYF
CDR3nt: TGTGCCAGCAGCTTAGTTGGGACAGAAGCTTCCTACGAGCAGTACTTC

j_gene: TRBJ2-1
v_gene: TRBV29-1
d_gene: TRBD2
abundance: .
CDR3aa: CSAGLAGDNEQFF
CDR3nt: TGCAGCGCTGGACTAGCGGGGGATAATGAGCAGTTCTTC

j_gene: TRBJ2-1
v_gene: TRBV7-9
d_gene: TRBD2
abundance: .
CDR3aa: CASSSVMSGRAGNEQFF
CDR3nt: TGTGCCAGCAGCTCCGTAATGAGCGGGAGGGCTGGCAATGAGCAGTTCTTC

j_gene: TRBJ2-2
v_gene: TRBV7-9
d_gene: .
abundance: .
CDR3aa: CASSPRGETGELFF
CDR3nt: TGTGCCAGCAGCCCCCGAGGTGAGACCGGGGAGCTGTTTTTT

j_gene: TRBJ2-7
v_gene: TRBV5-1
d_gene: .
abundance: .
CDR3aa: CASSLAPGTYEQYF
CDR3nt: TGCGCCAGCAGCTTGGCTCCGGGTACCTACGAGCAGTACTTC

j_gene: TRBJ1-4
v_gene: TRBV19
d_gene: .
abundance: .
CDR3aa: CATFDRLNEKLFF
CDR3nt: TGTGCCACCTTCGACAGGCTTAATGAAAAACTGTTTTTT

j_gene: TRBJ1-5
v_gene: TRBV6-5
d_gene: TRBD1
abundance: .
CDR3aa: CASGRDRDSNQPQHF
CDR3nt: TGTGCCAGCGGCCGGGACAGGGATAGCAATCAGCCCCAGCATTTT

j_gene: TRBJ1-3
v_gene: TRBV6-5
d_gene: TRBD1
abundance: .
CDR3aa: CASSLDRDSGNTIYF
CDR3nt: TGTGCCAGCAGTCTCGACCGGGACAGTGGAAACACCATATATTTT

j_gene: TRBJ1-5
v_gene: TRBV19
d_gene: TRBD1
abundance: .
CDR3aa: CASSISGDRQPQHF
CDR3nt: TGTGCCAGTAGTATATCCGGGGACAGGCAGCCCCAGCATTTT

j_gene: TRBJ1-5
v_gene: TRBV28
d_gene: .
abundance: .
CDR3aa: CASGARYSNQPQHF
CDR3nt: TGTGCCAGTGGGGCCAGGTATAGCAATCAGCCCCAGCATTTT

j_gene: TRBJ1-1
v_gene: TRBV2
d_gene: .
abundance: .
CDR3aa: CASSEETTEAFF
CDR3nt: TGTGCCAGCAGTGAGGAGACCACTGAAGCTTTCTTT

j_gene: TRBJ2-1
v_gene: TRBV6-6
d_gene: TRBD2
abundance: .
CDR3aa: CASSQLAGLYNEQFF
CDR3nt: TGTGCCAGCAGTCAACTAGCGGGTCTATACAATGAGCAGTTCTTC

j_gene: TRBJ2-7
v_gene: TRBV14
d_gene: TRBD2
abundance: .
CDR3aa: CASSRLAKSLFYEQYF
CDR3nt: TGTGCCAGCAGCCGACTAGCTAAGTCCCTATTCTACGAGCAGTACTTC

j_gene: TRBJ2-7
v_gene: TRBV11-2
d_gene: TRBD2
abundance: .
CDR3aa: CASSPTSGRNEQYF
CDR3nt: TGTGCCAGCAGCCCGACTAGCGGGAGGAACGAGCAGTACTTC